A single T cell receptor beta chain is shown here with its context. What it binds is not known. This CDR3 contains 14 residues. Germline values: CDR1 MDHEN, CDR2 SYDVKM. V shed 4 bases and J 7 bases; nucleotides not matched to a gene: 7. This entry comes from a study of blood T cells in healthy people across ages. Study-wide findings and caveats: Relative to aged donors, long-lived donors carried more naive CD4+ cells and displayed higher diversity.

PCR was performed a second time for roughly 7 to 12 cycles using a sample-barcoded 5' primer and a J-beta primer mix. TCRdb redid the calling of the 5' RACE reads with MiXCR, one entry per CDR3 protein. In the table there are roughly 860,000 distinct CDR3 sequences, 62% of which are singletons. V is TRBV28 and J is TRBJ2-1; 7 bases agree with TRBD2. Sequenced material: blood. The sequence was obtained from a man between 25 and 39 years old in good health. The CDR3 sequence: CASSSGEGRNEQFF. CDR3 nucleotide sequence: TGTGCCAGCAGTTCGGGGGAGGGAAGGAATGAGCAGTTCTTC.